These 17 T cell receptor beta chains were sequenced from one sample in a study of CD8 T cells in Susac syndrome (dated by TCRdb to about 2019). Receptor libraries were prepared by the immunoSEQ multiplex PCR assay. RNA was extracted using the RNeasy kit, and about 0.45 to 1 ug of the RNA was reverse transcribed with random hexamers. TCRdb reprocessed the public reads (quality trimming at Q25 with fastp, clone calling with MiXCR) and kept in-frame beta chains. Rows with a matching CDR3 protein are joined into one entry that keeps the most common DNA and genes. The sample table records fewer than 350,000 distinct CDR3 sequences; about 89% of these occur just once. Around 0.18% of the sample is taken by the ten largest. The sample comprised CD8+ T cells from PBMCs. The receptors shown here come from a human donor with multiple sclerosis.

The genes are TRBV7-9 and TRBJ2-3, with 9 bases matching TRBD1. V was clipped by 5 bases and J by 1 base; unmatched bases: 4. The CDR3 is made up of 15 amino acids. Germline V gene data show CDR1 as SEHNR and CDR2 as FQNEAQ (reference sequence). CDR3 nucleotides: TGTGCCAGCAGCGACCGGACAGGGGGCACAGATACGCAGTATTTT. This gives the protein CASSDRTGGTDTQYF.

This clonotype was seen just once. The rearrangement links TRBV6-6 to TRBJ2-7; no reliable D call. CDR3 length equals 13 residues. Germline CDR1 MNHNY, CDR2 SVGAGI (reference sequence). V was pared by 0 bases and J by 4 bases, with 7 bases between. CDR3 amino acids: CASSYSSEYEQYF. DNA for the CDR3: TGTGCCAGCAGTTACTCGTCAGAGTACGAGCAGTACTTC.

This clonotype was observed a few times. The CDR3 protein is CASTFLGGDGYTF. CDR3 sequence (DNA): TGTGCCAGTACCTTTCTAGGGGGCGATGGCTACACCTTC. This chain joins TRBV19 and TRBJ1-2, with 7 bases that match TRBD1. With 7 bases clipped from V and 6 bases from J, the junction kept 8 bases outside the gene matches. Germline CDR1 and CDR2: LNHDA and SQIVND (reference sequence). This CDR3 is built from 13 residues.

The chain employs TRBV15 and TRBJ2-1; 9 bases agree with TRBD2. Germline V gene data show CDR1 as LNHNV and CDR2 as YYDKDF (reference sequence). Losses at the gene ends were 5 bases for V and 9 bases for J; bases not matched to a gene: 14. The CDR3 has 16 amino acids. CDR3: CATSPGRGLAGSEQFF. CDR3 nucleotides: TGTGCCACCAGCCCCGGCCGGGGACTAGCAGGGAGTGAGCAGTTCTTC.

The chain employs TRBV28 and TRBJ2-2; TRBD2 matches at 8 bases. The V and J ends lost 3 bases and 3 bases, in that order; junction bases with no gene match: 3. The CDR3 runs 15 residues. Looked up from germline, CDR1 is MDHEN and CDR2 is SYDVKM. The chain's CDR3 is CASSFGLADTGELFF. The CDR3 DNA follows: TGTGCCAGCAGTTTCGGACTAGCAGACACCGGGGAGCTGTTTTTT.

CDR3 region: CASSFVAGTGQETQYF. CDR3 coding DNA: TGTGCCAGCAGTTTTGTGGCTGGGACAGGACAAGAGACCCAGTACTTC. The chain couples TRBV27 to TRBJ2-5; 8 bases are shared with TRBD1. The CDR3 runs 16 residues. Germline loops: CDR1 MNHEY, CDR2 SMNVEV (reference sequence). Trimming took 3 bases from V and 2 from J; bases not matched to a gene: 8.

J is TRBJ1-2 and V is TRBV4-1; no clear D. The CDR3 runs to 15 residues. Per germline, CDR1 MGHRA and CDR2 YSYEKL. Trimming took off 4 bases at V and 6 bases at J, with 18 bases between the two ends. CDR3 residues: CASSRPGRNNNGYTF. CDR3 in DNA: TGCGCCAGCAGCCGCCCCGGGAGGAACAATAATGGCTACACCTTC.

V gene TRBV20-1 combines with J gene TRBJ2-7, with D unresolved. Trimming removed 1 base at V and 2 bases at J, with 18 bases between. Germline V lookup: CDR1 DFQATT, CDR2 SNEGSKA (reference sequence). The CDR3 is 16 amino acids. Written as DNA, the CDR3 is TGCAGTGCTAGAGCCTATCGACTCAAGGTCCCCTACGAGCAGTACTTC. Protein: CSARAYRLKVPYEQYF.

This chain joins TRBV12-3 or TRBV12-4 and TRBJ2-7; D is unresolved. Trimming left V 4 bases short and J 2 bases short, with 9 bases between. This CDR3 is 13 amino acids long. CDR3 DNA sequence: TGTGCCAGCAGTTCGGGCAGCGCCTACGAGCAGTACTTC. Encoded protein: CASSSGSAYEQYF.

The chain is built from TRBV30 and TRBJ2-3, with 13 positions matching TRBD2. The CDR3 loop spans 15 amino acids. Germline V lookup: CDR1 GTSNPN, CDR2 SVGIG (reference sequence). V lost 5 bases, J lost 6 bases, and 8 bases stayed unmatched. The CDR3 DNA reads TGTGCCTGGGCCACTAGCGGGGGGGCCCCGGATACGCAGTATTTT. Its protein is CAWATSGGAPDTQYF. The variable domain in full, with the rest retrieved from reference TRBV30 and TRBJ2-3, is SQTIHQWPATLVQPVGSPLSLECTVEGTSNPNLYWYRQAAGRGLQLLFYSVGIGQISSEVPQNLSASRPQDRQFILSSKKLLLSDSGFYLCAWATSGGAPDTQYFGPGTRLTVL.

This chain links TRBV23-1 with TRBJ1-5; D is unresolved. TRBV23-1 is treated as an ORF (open reading frame) with a function not yet certain. Deletions cut 0 bases from V and 2 bases from J, with 8 bases between. The length of the CDR3 is 15 residues. Written as DNA, the CDR3 is TGCGCCAGCAGTCAATCGTCAGGTCGCAATCAGCCCCAGCATTTT. Residues: CASSQSSGRNQPQHF.

The rearrangement joins TRBV6-5 to TRBJ2-7; TRBD1 might be the D (5 bases). Germline-derived CDR1 and CDR2 are MNHEY and SVGAGI. Trimming removed 6 bases at V and 2 bases at J, with 8 bases between. This CDR3 spans 12 amino acids. CDR3 bases: TGTGCCAGCAGAAAAGGGGCCTACGAGCAGTACTTC. It is translated as CASRKGAYEQYF.

The chain couples TRBV29-1 to TRBJ1-1; TRBD1 is a possible D gene (5 bases). The CDR3 is 13 amino acids. Trimming removed 7 bases at V and 6 bases at J, with 18 bases between. Germline V CDR1 and CDR2: SQVTM, ANQGSEA. The DNA of the CDR3 is TGCAGCGCCAGCGGGGGTGGAACGCCTGAAGCTTTCTTT. Amino acids: CSASGGGTPEAFF.

The CDR3 spells CASSSPHRGVSYGYTF. DNA for the CDR3: TGTGCCAGCAGTTCCCCCCACAGGGGCGTTAGCTATGGCTACACCTTC. The V call is TRBV12-3 or TRBV12-4, the J call TRBJ1-2; TRBD1 matches at 7 bases. The CDR3 is 16 residues long. V shed 4 bases, J shed 4 bases, and the junction held 12 bases outside the gene matches.

The genes are TRBV27 and TRBJ1-2, with D possibly matching TRBD1 (6 bases). From germline, CDR1 is MNHEY and CDR2 SMNVEV (reference sequence). This CDR3 is 16 amino acids long. Trimming pared 3 bases from V and 4 bases from J, leaving 18 bases between. CDR3 region: CASSLLGFGQLYGYTF. In nucleotides, the CDR3 is TGTGCCAGCAGTTTGTTAGGCTTCGGACAGCTCTATGGCTACACCTTC.

To note about this clonotype: The junction departs from the called germline gene at one end, perhaps through a read error. The rearrangement links TRBV4-1 to TRBJ2-6; TRBD1 agrees at 7 bases. Germline CDR1 is MGHRA and CDR2 is YSYEKL. This CDR3 has 14 amino acids. In nucleotides, the CDR3 is TGCGCCAGCAGCCAACCCACAGGGGTCAACGTCCTGACTTTC. Its translation: CASSQPTGVNVLTF.

The J gene is TRBJ1-4, the V gene TRBV5-1; D might be TRBD1 (5 bases). With 3 bases removed from V and 6 bases from J, the gap between germline ends came to 12 bases. Per germline, CDR1 SGHRS and CDR2 YFSETQ. This CDR3 contains 14 residues. DNA for the CDR3: TGCGCCAGCAGCTCGACAGCTGGGGATGAAAAACTGTTTTTT. Translated: CASSSTAGDEKLFF.